The 24 T cell receptor beta chains presented below share a single source sample, sequenced in a study of cytomegalovirus exposure and HLA in healthy donors. PCR employed 60 Vbeta and 13 Jbeta primers. Here immunoSEQ multiplex PCR was the method, and the copy in TCRdb shows in-frame clones only, minus some. Of 120,000 or so clones in the sample, 65% to 80% were seen once. Source material: PBMCs. These receptors all stem from a human donor in good health.

The rearrangement uses TRBV10-2 and TRBJ2-7; 8 bases align to TRBD2. The CDR3 runs 13 residues. Germline V CDR1 and CDR2: WSHSY, SAAADI. V lost 4 bases to trimming and J lost 6 bases; unmatched junction nucleotides: 5. The CDR3 sequence is CASSVLTSAEQYF. The DNA for the CDR3 is TGCGCCAGCAGTGTCCTGACTAGCGCCGAGCAGTACTTC.

This chain uses TRBV5-1 with TRBJ2-5; TRBD1 aligns across 7 bases. Matching the DNA end better, TRBJ2-7 makes the J call doubtful. CDR1 is SGHRS, CDR2 YFSETQ, per germline. The CDR3 spans 15 residues. CDR3 in DNA: TGCGCCAGCAGCCTTGGACAGGCGGTCGGCTACGAGCAGTACTTC. This sequence encodes CASSLGQAVGYEQYF.

This chain uses TRBV19 with TRBJ1-2; TRBD1 matches at 7 bases. This CDR3 comprises 13 residues. The germline V gene has CDR1 LNHDA and CDR2 SQIVND (reference sequence). V dropped 0 bases and J dropped 6; count of bases not matched to a gene: 1. CDR3 loop: CASSIDRGDGYTF. The CDR3 DNA reads TGTGCCAGTAGTATAGACAGGGGGGATGGCTACACCTTC.

The gene calls are TRBV29-1 and TRBJ1-2; possibly TRBD1 for D (5 bases). This CDR3 contains 14 residues. Germline CDR1 SQVTM, CDR2 ANQGSEA. Deletions cut 5 bases from V and 4 bases from J, with 17 bases between. This CDR3 is CSVNDRAEIYGYTF. The CDR3 DNA follows: TGCAGCGTTAATGACAGAGCAGAAATCTATGGCTACACCTTC.

This rearrangement joins TRBV5-6 to TRBJ1-2, with D possibly TRBD1 on 5 matching bases. The CDR3 sequence is 15 residues long. Per germline, CDR1 SGHDT and CDR2 YYEEEE. The ends were cut back, 4 bases at V and 2 bases at J, with 15 bases in the middle. The CDR3 here is CASSPKGRENYGYTF. DNA for the CDR3: TGTGCCAGCAGCCCCAAGGGCAGGGAAAACTATGGCTACACCTTC.

The CDR3 nucleotides read TGTGCCAGCAGTGATTCACTCCGCACCGGGGAGCTGTTTTTT. Protein: CASSDSLRTGELFF. V is TRBV6-5 and J is TRBJ2-2; D is unclear. The V end lost 5 bases, the J end lost 4 bases, and 11 bases lay between the germline ends. The CDR3 length is 14 residues. Germline V lookup: CDR1 MNHEY, CDR2 SVGAGI.

This sequence joins TRBV2 and TRBJ2-5; 7 positions agree with TRBD1. Losses at the gene ends were 6 bases for V and 4 bases for J; bases not matched to a gene: 5. The CDR3 consists of 13 residues. The germline gives CDR1 SNHLY, CDR2 FYNNEI. The CDR3 protein is CASRGQEGETQYF. The CDR3 coding sequence is TGTGCCAGCAGAGGACAGGAAGGAGAGACCCAGTACTTC.

V and J are TRBV6-1 and TRBJ2-1; 11 bases are a match to TRBD2. The CDR3 runs to 14 residues. CDR1 MNHNS and CDR2 SASEGT come from the germline V gene. V shed 6 bases, J shed 10 bases, and the junction held 8 bases outside the gene matches. Written as DNA, the CDR3 is TGTGCCAGCAGCCCTAGTAGCGGGAGGGGCGAGCAGTTCTTC. It encodes CASSPSSGRGEQFF.

The rearrangement uses TRBV6-5 and TRBJ2-2; 10 nucleotides agree with TRBD1. The CDR3 runs to 15 residues. Trimming removed 7 bases from V and 7 bases from J; junction bases left unmatched: 9. Germline CDR1 is MNHEY and CDR2 is SVGAGI. CDR3 bases: TGTGCCAGCACAGGGGCCGGGACAGGGGTCGGGGAGCTGTTTTTT. Its translation is CASTGAGTGVGELFF.

This chain links TRBV7-2 with TRBJ2-7; TRBD2 might be the D (6 bases). The ends were cut back, 7 bases at V and 3 bases at J, with 19 bases in the middle. Germline V lookup: CDR1 SGHTA, CDR2 FQGNSA. This CDR3 comprises 15 residues. CDR3 in amino acids: CASTPEAGKFYEQYF. The CDR3 nucleotides read TGTGCCAGCACCCCGGAGGCGGGAAAATTCTACGAGCAGTACTTC.

The chain combines TRBV6-1 with TRBJ2-1; TRBD2 agrees at 8 bases. The trim removed 5 bases at V and 2 bases at J, leaving 5 bases unmatched. The CDR3 sequence is 15 residues long. Germline CDR1 MNHNS, CDR2 SASEGT. The CDR3 spells CASSLETSAYNEQFF. CDR3 DNA sequence: TGTGCCAGCAGTCTCGAGACTAGCGCCTACAATGAGCAGTTCTTC.

The rearrangement joins TRBV5-1 to TRBJ2-2; weak D call: TRBD1 (5 bases). The ends were cut back, 0 bases at V and 5 bases at J, with 8 bases in the middle. The CDR3 sequence is 14 residues long. Germline CDR1 is SGHRS and CDR2 is YFSETQ. CDR3 DNA: TGCGCCAGCAGCTTGGAGGGGTTAACCGGGGAGCTGTTTTTT. It encodes CASSLEGLTGELFF.

This rearrangement joins TRBV6-5 to TRBJ1-2; D not resolved. The germline CDR1 and CDR2 sequences are MNHEY and SVGAGI. This CDR3 is 12 amino acids long. Trimming took off 8 bases at V and 0 bases at J, with 7 bases between the two ends. CDR3 bases: TGTGCCAGCGGGCAGCCTAACTATGGCTACACCTTC. Translated: CASGQPNYGYTF.

The J gene is TRBJ2-1, the V gene TRBV10-1; 11 bases are a match to TRBD2. The CDR3 is 13 residues long. CDR1 and CDR2 from the germline V gene are WNHNN and SYGVQD (reference sequence). V shed 2 bases, J shed 14 bases, and the junction held 5 bases outside the gene matches. CDR3 DNA: TGCGCCAGCAGTGAGACTAGCGGGAGTCGAAAGTTCTTC. Its protein is CASSETSGSRKFF.

The V call is TRBV27, the J call TRBJ2-1, with 12 bases aligning to TRBD1. V shed 3 bases and J 7 bases; nucleotides not matched to a gene: 4. CDR3 size: 15 residues. The germline V gene encodes CDR1 MNHEY and CDR2 SMNVEV (reference sequence). CDR3 coding DNA: TGTGCCAGCAGTTTGGGACAGGGGGCTGGTAATGAGCAGTTCTTC. This translates into CASSLGQGAGNEQFF.

The chain uses TRBV28 and TRBJ1-5, with 7 bases identical to TRBD1. The CDR3 covers 15 residues. V trimming: 6 bases; J trimming: 7 bases; junction bases outside the gene matches: 12. Germline lookup yields CDR1 MDHEN and CDR2 SYDVKM. The CDR3 coding sequence is TGTGCCAGCAGATCACCGACAGGGTTACGGCAGCCCCAGCATTTT. This translates into CASRSPTGLRQPQHF.

The chain joins TRBV19 to TRBJ2-1, with D uncertain. The CDR3 is 13 amino acids. Germline V gives CDR1 LNHDA, CDR2 SQIVND (reference sequence). With 3 bases removed from V and 7 bases from J, the gap between germline ends came to 10 bases. The CDR3 loop reads CASSMAQWNEQFF. The CDR3 nucleotides are TGTGCCAGTAGTATGGCACAGTGGAATGAGCAGTTCTTC.

The gene calls are TRBV18 and TRBJ2-2; 14 bases map to TRBD2. The germline gives CDR1 KGHSH, CDR2 LQKENI. The CDR3 has 17 amino acids. V was pared by 3 bases and J by 2 bases, with 2 bases of the junction left unmatched. The CDR3 sequence: CASSPGLAGVNTGELFF. The DNA of the CDR3 is TGTGCCAGCTCACCGGGACTAGCGGGAGTAAACACCGGGGAGCTGTTTTTT.

This clone was seen once. The chain has TRBV2 and TRBJ1-2; 7 nucleotides agree with TRBD1. Germline V lookup: CDR1 SNHLY, CDR2 FYNNEI. V shed 1 base and J 0 bases; nucleotides not matched to a gene: 5. The CDR3 is 16 residues long. The CDR3 reads CASSEGGTATNYGYTF. In DNA, the CDR3 is TGTGCCAGCAGTGAAGGAGGGACAGCAACTAACTATGGCTACACCTTC.

This chain joins TRBV27 and TRBJ1-2; 8 bases agree with TRBD1. The CDR3 loop spans 13 amino acids. Looked up from germline, CDR1 is MNHEY and CDR2 is SMNVEV (reference sequence). J was trimmed by 8 bases and V by 6 bases; bases with no gene match: 8. CDR3 coding DNA: TGTGCCAGCAGCTTTGGACAGGGAGGGGGCTACACCTTC. It translates to CASSFGQGGGYTF.

Note on this clone: Additional DNA sequences in this sample encode the identical CDR3. The chain has TRBV5-8 and TRBJ2-7, with D maybe TRBD1 (5 bases). Germline V gene data show CDR1 as SGHTS and CDR2 as YDEGEE. V lost 5 bases and J 0 bases, leaving 9 bases between the germline ends. There are 13 residues in the CDR3. This CDR3 reads CASRQVLSYEQYF. DNA for the CDR3: TGTGCCAGCAGACAGGTCCTCTCCTACGAGCAGTACTTC.

The chain is built from TRBV6-6 and TRBJ2-3; D possibly corresponds to TRBD1 (6 bases). Germline V gene sequence: CDR1 MNHNY, CDR2 SVGAGI (reference sequence). The CDR3 runs to 15 residues. V dropped 4 bases and J dropped 6 bases, with 17 bases sitting between them. CDR3 protein: CASSLDASQGDTQYF. The CDR3 nucleotides are TGTGCCAGCAGTTTGGACGCTTCCCAGGGGGATACGCAGTATTTT.

The gene calls are TRBV9 and TRBJ2-1; D is possibly TRBD1 (5 bases). Deletions cut 4 bases from V and 7 bases from J, with 21 bases between. CDR1 SGDLS and CDR2 YYNGEE come from the germline V gene. The CDR3 loop spans 16 amino acids. CDR3 sequence: CASSSPPDWGQNEQFF. The CDR3 nucleotides read TGTGCCAGCAGCTCCCCCCCGGATTGGGGCCAGAATGAGCAGTTCTTC.

This rearrangement joins TRBV5-8 to TRBJ1-6; 9 bases match TRBD1. After removal of 3 bases from V and 8 bases from J, the junction contained 6 bases not matched to a gene. Per germline, CDR1 SGHTS and CDR2 YDEGEE. This CDR3 has 15 residues. The CDR3 is CASSWGGQGDSPLHF. In DNA, the CDR3 is TGTGCCAGCAGCTGGGGGGGACAGGGTGATTCACCCCTCCACTTT. Full variable domain (missing parts from reference TRBV5-8 and TRBJ1-6): EAGVTQSPTHLIKTRGQQATLRCSPISGHTSVYWYQQALGLGLQFLLWYDEGEERNRGNFPPRFSGRQFPNYSSELNVNALELEDSALYLCASSWGGQGDSPLHFGNGTRLTVT.